Listed here are 14 T cell receptor beta chains from one sample, sequenced in a study of blood T cell repertoires in COVID-19. Libraries were prepared by immunoSEQ multiplex PCR; TCRdb keeps only in-frame clonotypes and omits some of them. The sample includes about 47,000 clones, around 86% of them seen just once. The specimen sequenced was peripheral blood. Receptors originate from a man aged 60 to 75 with active COVID-19.

The CDR3 region is CSVTGGRTEAFF. CDR3 nucleotide sequence: TGCAGCGTGACAGGGGGGAGGACTGAAGCTTTCTTT. This chain uses TRBV29-1 with TRBJ1-1; TRBD1 agrees at 9 bases. This CDR3 has 12 residues. The V gene end was trimmed by 6 bases and the J gene end by 5 bases; junction bases not matched to a gene: 4. In germline, CDR1 is SQVTM, CDR2 ANQGSEA.

The gene calls are TRBV28 and TRBJ2-6; 9 nucleotides agree with TRBD1. This CDR3 is 16 amino acids long. The germline V gene encodes CDR1 MDHEN and CDR2 SYDVKM. Losses at the gene ends were 7 bases for V and 0 bases for J; bases not matched to a gene: 4. The CDR3 region is CASINRGLSGANVLTF. The CDR3 nucleotides read TGTGCCAGCATAAACAGGGGGCTCTCTGGGGCCAACGTCCTGACTTTC.

This chain uses TRBV28 with TRBJ1-1; 7 bases are shared with TRBD1. The CDR3 length is 16 residues. Trimming took 8 bases from V and 1 from J; bases not matched to a gene: 13. Germline CDR1 is MDHEN and CDR2 is SYDVKM. CDR3 loop: CASVVLRGLENTEAFF. The CDR3 nucleotides read TGTGCCAGCGTGGTGCTAAGGGGGCTCGAGAACACTGAAGCTTTCTTT. Full variable domain (rest looked up from reference TRBV28 and TRBJ1-1): DVKVTQSSRYLVKRTGEKVFLECVQDMDHENMFWYRQDPGLGLRLIYFSYDVKMKEKGDIPEGYSVSREKKERFSLILESASTNQTSMYLCASVVLRGLENTEAFFGQGTRLTVV.

This rearrangement joins TRBV13 to TRBJ1-2; weak D call: TRBD1 (5 bases). Germline CDR1 reads PRHDT; CDR2 reads FYEKMQ (reference sequence). Trimming removed 5 bases at V and 2 bases at J, with 21 bases between. This CDR3 contains 17 residues. CDR3 sequence (DNA): TGTGCCAGCAGCAAGTACTACTCTGCGGGGCGAAACTATGGCTACACCTTC. Translation: CASSKYYSAGRNYGYTF.

The chain employs TRBV12-2 and TRBJ1-1; TRBD1, the table's D call, was not compared with the DNA. TRBV12-2 is flagged as a pseudogene. The CDR3 length is 15 residues. The CDR3 DNA sequence: TGTGCAAGTCGCTTAAAACAGGGCAGGATCACTGAAGCTTTCTTT. It codes for CASRLKQGRITEAFF.

Worth noting for this clone: Other DNA sequences from this sample encode an identical CDR3 as well. J is TRBJ2-7 and V is TRBV28; D remains ambiguous. V shed 2 bases and J shed 3 bases, with 8 bases lying between them. There are 13 residues in the CDR3. Germline CDR1 MDHEN, CDR2 SYDVKM. CDR3 sequence (DNA): TGTGCCAGCAGTTTACCTGGCAGCTACGAGCAGTACTTC. It codes for CASSLPGSYEQYF.

This clone was found a few times. The chain joins TRBV7-2 to TRBJ1-6; 8 nucleotides agree with TRBD1. In germline, CDR1 is SGHTA, CDR2 FQGNSA. The CDR3 has 18 amino acids. J gave up 0 bases and V 5 bases, and 9 bases lay outside the gene matches. CDR3 in amino acids: CASSKRTGTSSYNSPLHF. As DNA, the CDR3 is TGTGCCAGCAGCAAACGGACAGGGACGAGCTCCTATAATTCACCCCTCCACTTT.

The chain uses TRBV12-3 or TRBV12-4 and TRBJ1-1; weak D call: TRBD1 (6 bases). Trimming pared 5 bases from V and 3 bases from J, leaving 10 bases between. This CDR3 is 13 amino acids long. The CDR3, as DNA: TGTGCCAGCAGTCTACAGGGCTACACTGAAGCTTTCTTT. Translating gives CASSLQGYTEAFF.

V gene TRBV6-1 combines with J gene TRBJ1-4; 10 nucleotides match TRBD1. The CDR3 sequence is 19 residues long. V was clipped by 4 bases and J by 0 bases; unmatched bases: 11. Germline assignment: CDR1 MNHNS and CDR2 SASEGT. CDR3 region: CASSAPTGGLISTNEKLFF. CDR3 DNA sequence: TGTGCCAGCAGTGCTCCGACAGGGGGCCTCATTTCAACTAATGAAAAACTGTTTTTT.

This sequence joins TRBV5-4 and TRBJ2-5, with TRBD2 as a possible D gene (6 bases). The germline gives CDR1 SGHNT, CDR2 YYREEE (reference sequence). With 4 bases removed from V and 1 base from J, the gap between germline ends came to 17 bases. The CDR3 covers 16 residues. This CDR3 is CASSTGTLWGQETQYF. CDR3 bases: TGTGCCAGCAGCACTGGGACTTTATGGGGCCAAGAGACCCAGTACTTC.

The rearrangement uses TRBV7-9 and TRBJ1-6, with D perhaps TRBD1 (5 bases). The CDR3 contains 15 residues. Germline loops: CDR1 SEHNR, CDR2 FQNEAQ (reference sequence). V lost 4 bases, J lost 10 bases, and 17 bases lay in between. CDR3 in DNA: TGTGCCAGCAGCTGGGGCTCGGTCGGGGGATCACCCCTCCACTTT. It is translated as CASSWGSVGGSPLHF.

The DNA of the CDR3 is TGTGCCAGTAGTAATCGGGCAGGGTCGGGCTCCTACGAGCAGTACTTC. Its translation is CASSNRAGSGSYEQYF. The chain links TRBV19 to TRBJ2-7; TRBD1 is a possible D gene (5 bases). Germline V gene sequence: CDR1 LNHDA, CDR2 SQIVND (reference sequence). V shed 4 bases and J shed 0 bases, with 16 bases lying between them. This CDR3 region has 16 residues. Full variable domain (missing parts from reference TRBV19 and TRBJ2-7): DGGITQSPKYLFRKEGQNVTLSCEQNLNHDAMYWYRQDPGQGLRLIYYSQIVNDFQKGDIAEGYSVSREKKESFPLTVTSAQKNPTAFYLCASSNRAGSGSYEQYFGPGTRLTVT.

The gene calls are TRBV14 and TRBJ2-7, with D perhaps TRBD2 (6 bases). Germline CDR1 reads SGHDN; CDR2 reads FVKESK. V was cut by 5 bases and J by 7 bases, with 24 bases left in between. The CDR3 loop spans 16 amino acids. The chain's CDR3 is CASSCLRREVTWEQYF. The CDR3 DNA follows: TGTGCCAGCAGCTGCCTAAGGAGGGAGGTAACATGGGAGCAGTACTTC. Filled out from reference TRBV14 and TRBJ2-7, the complete variable domain reads EAGVTQFPSHSVIEKGQTVTLRCDPISGHDNLYWYRRVMGKEIKFLLHFVKESKQDESGMPNNRFLAERTGGTYSTLKVQPAELEDSGVYFCASSCLRREVTWEQYFGPGTRLTVT.

The rearrangement uses TRBV5-5 and TRBJ2-3; 9 nucleotides line up with TRBD1. After removal of 0 bases from V and 4 bases from J, the junction contained 3 bases not matched to a gene. CDR1 SGHKS and CDR2 YYEKEE come from the germline V gene (reference sequence). The CDR3 spans 15 residues. Here the CDR3 reads CASSLGTGGADTQYF. Here the CDR3 DNA reads TGTGCCAGCAGCTTGGGTACAGGGGGCGCAGATACGCAGTATTTT.